Listed below are T cell receptor beta chains from one sample, sequenced in a study of blood T cell repertoires in COVID-19. Using immunoSEQ multiplex PCR, the repertoire was profiled, and TCRdb retains in-frame clones only, with some absent. The sample carries 300,000 to 350,000 clones, 80% to 90% recorded once. Sequenced material: PBMCs or T cells enriched from blood (not recorded which). The source is a man aged 25-40 years who had recovered from COVID-19. CDR3s leave out the opening cysteine and the closing phenylalanine or tryptophan.

TRBV27	TRBJ1-2	ASTPLGTGGLHYGYT
TRBV7-9	TRBJ2-1	ASSLGGEQF
TRBV5-6	TRBJ2-1	ASSEFDRGDYNEQF
TRBV5-8	TRBJ2-2	ASSLFSGGELF
TRBV6-1	TRBJ2-3	ASSADPSGGNTDTQY
TRBV2	TRBJ2-7	ASSSGGAEQY
TRBV27	TRBJ1-6	ASSFWSNSPLH
TRBV18	TRBJ2-3	ASSPQGGGTDTQY
TRBV5-1	TRBJ1-1	ASSENLYTEAF
TRBV7-9	TRBJ1-3	ASSLSSAGNTIY
TRBV6-4	TRBJ2-2	ASSADSNTGELF
TRBV14	TRBJ1-1	ASSLGIYNTEAF
TRBV7-9	TRBJ1-2	ASSLSDRSRGYT
TRBV5-6	TRBJ2-1	ASSLFRDRQF
TRBV19	TRBJ2-2	ASRGWAGELF
TRBV9	TRBJ2-3	ASSVAGATDTQY
TRBV11-2	TRBJ2-7	ASSSYRQGQYEQY
TRBV7-9	TRBJ2-3	ASSGRLAGERTDTQY
TRBV10-2	TRBJ2-3	ASISAGGTDTQY
TRBV10-3	TRBJ2-2	AISESRTANTGELF
TRBV12-3/TRBV12-4	TRBJ1-1	ASSRQAWTEAF
TRBV6-5	TRBJ1-1	ASISVGLGGEAF
TRBV30	TRBJ1-2	AWRLDRGGGYT
TRBV5-1	TRBJ1-2	ASSPRGGSRDGYT
TRBV9	TRBJ2-1	ASSRTGTSDEQF
TRBV7-6	TRBJ1-4	ASSLVFTPGNEKLF
TRBV4-2	TRBJ1-6	ASSQEGGNNSPLH
TRBV19	TRBJ2-2	ASSSGQGVGGELF